This TCR beta chain was captured in a study of blood T cell repertoires in COVID-19. Germline V gives CDR1 KGHDR, CDR2 SFDVKD. This CDR3 is 17 amino acids long. V trimming: 3 bases; J trimming: 6 bases; junction bases outside the gene matches: 13. As originally analysed: The assay estimated nucleated cells by amplifying reference gene primers. The assay was immunoSEQ multiplex PCR, and TCRdb's table has in-frame clones only and misses some. The DNA was the basis for D and trimming; V, J and clone size are from that table. The sample contains 200,000 to 250,000 clones, around 88% of which appear only once.

The sequence was collected from a man older than 75 with acute or convalescent COVID-19. The chain has TRBV24-1 and TRBJ2-3, with 8 bases that match TRBD2. Specimen: peripheral blood. The CDR3 DNA follows: TGTGCCACCAGTGATCTCAGGGGAAGCGGGAGTGGGGATACGCAGTATTTT. This codes for CATSDLRGSGSGDTQYF.